This TCR beta chain was observed in a study of response to subunit inactivated influenza vaccine. Study findings and constraints: Authors suggested each seasonal influenza vaccination recruits few new T cells.

Concerning this clonotype itself: As yet, its antigen is unknown.

TCRdb independently ran MiXCR on the RT-PCR reads; one entry per CDR3 protein. Here the sample spans 500,000 to 550,000 distinct CDR3 sequences, 7.6% being singletons. Germline loops: CDR1 DFQATT, CDR2 SNEGSKA (reference sequence). The CDR3 length is 13 residues. The V and J ends lost 8 bases and 2 bases, in that order; junction bases with no gene match: 5. The rearrangement uses TRBV20-1 and TRBJ2-5; the match to TRBD1 covers 10 bases. This TCR was sampled from a man aged 45-69 years who received an inactivated influenza vaccine. The sample here was PBMCs from blood, taken roughly 24 months after vaccination. CDR3 amino acids: CSLGTGAQETQYF. The CDR3 DNA follows: TGCAGTCTTGGGACAGGGGCACAAGAGACCCAGTACTTC.